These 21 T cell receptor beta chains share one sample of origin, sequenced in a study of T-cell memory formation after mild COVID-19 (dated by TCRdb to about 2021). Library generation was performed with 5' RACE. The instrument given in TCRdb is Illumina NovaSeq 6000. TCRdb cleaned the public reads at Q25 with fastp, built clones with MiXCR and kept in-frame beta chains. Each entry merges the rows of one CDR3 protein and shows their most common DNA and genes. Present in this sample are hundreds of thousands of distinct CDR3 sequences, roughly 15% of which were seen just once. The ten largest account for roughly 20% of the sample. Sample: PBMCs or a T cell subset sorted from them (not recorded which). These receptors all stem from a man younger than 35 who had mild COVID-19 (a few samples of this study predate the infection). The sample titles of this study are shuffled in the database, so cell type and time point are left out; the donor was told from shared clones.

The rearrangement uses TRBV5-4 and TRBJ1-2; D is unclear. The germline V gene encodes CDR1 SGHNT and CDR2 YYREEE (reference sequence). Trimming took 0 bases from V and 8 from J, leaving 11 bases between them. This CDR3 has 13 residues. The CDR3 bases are TGTGCCAGCAGCTTGGCCGCCAGCGAAGGCTACACCTTC. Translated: CASSLAASEGYTF. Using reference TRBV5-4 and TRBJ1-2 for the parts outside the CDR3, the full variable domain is ETGVTQSPTHLIKTRGQQVTLRCSSQSGHNTVSWYQQALGQGPQFIFQYYREEENGRGNFPPRFSGLQFPNYSSELNVNALELDDSALYLCASSLAASEGYTFGSGTRLTVV.

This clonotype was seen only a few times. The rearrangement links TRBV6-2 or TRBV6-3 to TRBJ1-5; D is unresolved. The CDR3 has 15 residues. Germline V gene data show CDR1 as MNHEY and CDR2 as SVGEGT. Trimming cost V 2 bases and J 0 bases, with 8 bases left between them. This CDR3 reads CASSYRRNSNQPQHF. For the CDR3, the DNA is TGTGCCAGCAGTTACCGACGGAATAGCAATCAGCCCCAGCATTTT.

The CDR3 spells CASSGRQGSAEAFF. In nucleotides, the CDR3 is TGTGCCAGCAGTGGAAGACAGGGTAGCGCTGAAGCTTTCTTT. This chain links TRBV2 with TRBJ1-1, with 7 bases that match TRBD1. Germline V gene lookup returns CDR1 SNHLY and CDR2 FYNNEI. V shed 4 bases, J shed 6 bases, and the junction held 8 bases outside the gene matches. This CDR3 has 14 amino acids.

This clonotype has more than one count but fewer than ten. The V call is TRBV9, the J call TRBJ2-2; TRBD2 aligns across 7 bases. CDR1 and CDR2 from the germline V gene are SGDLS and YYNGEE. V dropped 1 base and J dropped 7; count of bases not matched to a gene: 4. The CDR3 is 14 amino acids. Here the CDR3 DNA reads TGTGCCAGCAGCGTAAGGGGAGGGAACGGGGAGCTGTTTTTT. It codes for CASSVRGGNGELFF.

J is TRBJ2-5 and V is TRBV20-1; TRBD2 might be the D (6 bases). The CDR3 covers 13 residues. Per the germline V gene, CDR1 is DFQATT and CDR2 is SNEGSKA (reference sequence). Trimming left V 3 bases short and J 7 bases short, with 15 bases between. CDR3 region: CSASGLSGGTQYF. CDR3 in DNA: TGCAGTGCTAGTGGACTTAGCGGTGGGACCCAGTACTTC.

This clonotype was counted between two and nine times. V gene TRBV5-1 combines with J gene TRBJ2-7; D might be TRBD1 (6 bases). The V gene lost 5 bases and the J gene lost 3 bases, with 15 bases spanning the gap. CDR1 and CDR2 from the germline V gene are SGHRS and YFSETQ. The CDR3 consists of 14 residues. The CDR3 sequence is CASSDRPGDYEQYF. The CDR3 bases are TGCGCCAGCAGTGACAGGCCAGGGGACTACGAGCAGTACTTC.

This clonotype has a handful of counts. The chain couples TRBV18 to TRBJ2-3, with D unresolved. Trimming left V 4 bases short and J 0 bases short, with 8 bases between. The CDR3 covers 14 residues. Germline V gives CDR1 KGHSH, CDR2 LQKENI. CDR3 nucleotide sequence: TGTGCCAGCTCACGAGGCCAGAGCACAGATACGCAGTATTTT. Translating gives CASSRGQSTDTQYF. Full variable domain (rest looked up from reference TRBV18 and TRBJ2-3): NAGVMQNPRHLVRRRGQEARLRCSPMKGHSHVYWYRQLPEEGLKFMVYLQKENIIDESGMPKERFSAEFPKEGPSILRIQQVVRGDSAAYFCASSRGQSTDTQYFGPGTRLTVL.

CDR3 sequence: CASSPAPPGVQETQYF. CDR3 bases: TGTGCCAGCAGCCCCGCCCCTCCAGGAGTGCAGGAGACCCAGTACTTC. The rearrangement links TRBV7-2 to TRBJ2-5, with D unresolved. Trimming stripped 5 bases from V and 5 bases from J, with 21 bases between. Germline CDR1 is SGHTA and CDR2 is FQGNSA. This CDR3 contains 16 residues.

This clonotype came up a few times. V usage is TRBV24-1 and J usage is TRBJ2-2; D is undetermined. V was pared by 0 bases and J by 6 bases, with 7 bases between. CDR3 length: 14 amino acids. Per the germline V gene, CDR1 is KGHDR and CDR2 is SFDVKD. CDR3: CATSDLEESGELFF. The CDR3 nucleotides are TGTGCCACCAGTGATTTGGAGGAATCCGGGGAGCTGTTTTTT.

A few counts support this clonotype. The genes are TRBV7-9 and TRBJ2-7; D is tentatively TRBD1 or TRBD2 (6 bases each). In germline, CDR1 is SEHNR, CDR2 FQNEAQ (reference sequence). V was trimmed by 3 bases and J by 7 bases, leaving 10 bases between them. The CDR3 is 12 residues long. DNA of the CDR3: TGTGCCAGCAGCTTCGAAGGGGGGGAGCAGTACGTC. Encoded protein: CASSFEGGEQYV.

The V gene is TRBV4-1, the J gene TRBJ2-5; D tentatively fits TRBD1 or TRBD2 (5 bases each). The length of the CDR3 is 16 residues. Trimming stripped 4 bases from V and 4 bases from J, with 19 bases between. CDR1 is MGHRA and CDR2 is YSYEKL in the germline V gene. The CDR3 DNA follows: TGCGCCAGCAGCCCTGTGGGCAGGGACCCTCGAGAGACCCAGTACTTC. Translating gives CASSPVGRDPRETQYF.

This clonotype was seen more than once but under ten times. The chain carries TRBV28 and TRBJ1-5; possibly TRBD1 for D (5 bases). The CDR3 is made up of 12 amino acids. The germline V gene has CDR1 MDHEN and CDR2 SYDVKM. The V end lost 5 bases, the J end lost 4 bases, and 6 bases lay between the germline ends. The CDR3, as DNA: TGTGCCAGCAGTGAGGGGAATCAGCCCCAGCATTTT. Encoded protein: CASSEGNQPQHF.

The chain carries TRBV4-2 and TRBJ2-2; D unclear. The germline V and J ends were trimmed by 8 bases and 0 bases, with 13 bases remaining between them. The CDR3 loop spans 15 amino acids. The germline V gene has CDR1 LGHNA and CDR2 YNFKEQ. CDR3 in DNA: TGTGCCAGCGGAACCCAACAAGCGAACACCGGGGAGCTGTTTTTT. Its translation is CASGTQQANTGELFF.

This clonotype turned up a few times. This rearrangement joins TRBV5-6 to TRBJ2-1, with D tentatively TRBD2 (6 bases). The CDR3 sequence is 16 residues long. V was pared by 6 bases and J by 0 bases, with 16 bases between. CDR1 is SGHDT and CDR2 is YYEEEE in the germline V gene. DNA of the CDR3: TGTGCCAGCATAAGGAGGGCTTGGAGCTCCTACAATGAGCAGTTCTTC. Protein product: CASIRRAWSSYNEQFF. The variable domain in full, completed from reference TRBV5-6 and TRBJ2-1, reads DAGVTQSPTHLIKTRGQQVTLRCSPKSGHDTVSWYQQALGQGPQFIFQYYEEEERQRGNFPDRFSGHQFPNYSSELNVNALLLGDSALYLCASIRRAWSSYNEQFFGPGTRLTVL.

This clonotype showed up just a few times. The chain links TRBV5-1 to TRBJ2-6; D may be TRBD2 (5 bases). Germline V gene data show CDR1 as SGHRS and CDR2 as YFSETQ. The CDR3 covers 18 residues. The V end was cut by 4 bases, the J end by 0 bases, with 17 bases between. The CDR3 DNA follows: TGCGCCAGCAGCCCCCCCGGAGGAACTTACTCTGGGGCCAACGTCCTGACTTTC. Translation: CASSPPGGTYSGANVLTF. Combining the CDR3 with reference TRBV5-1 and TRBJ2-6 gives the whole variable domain KAGVTQTPRYLIKTRGQQVTLSCSPISGHRSVSWYQQTPGQGLQFLFEYFSETQRNKGNFPGRFSGRQFSNSRSEMNVSTLELGDSALYLCASSPPGGTYSGANVLTFGAGSRLTVL.

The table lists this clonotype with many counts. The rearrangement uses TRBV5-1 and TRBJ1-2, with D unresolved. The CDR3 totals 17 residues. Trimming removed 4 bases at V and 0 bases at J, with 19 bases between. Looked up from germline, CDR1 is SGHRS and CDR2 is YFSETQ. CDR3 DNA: TGCGCCAGCAGCCTGGGAGATCCAGGCCCAGCTAACTATGGCTACACCTTC. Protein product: CASSLGDPGPANYGYTF.

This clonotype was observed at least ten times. CDR3 bases: TGCGCCAGCAGCCTCGGACTAGCGGGGGCCACAGATACGCAGTATTTT. Translated, it gives CASSLGLAGATDTQYF. The rearrangement joins TRBV4-3 to TRBJ2-3; 13 bases are a match to TRBD2. V dropped 4 bases and J dropped 2; count of bases not matched to a gene: 3. CDR1 and CDR2 (germline): LGHNA, YSLEER. The CDR3 sequence is 16 residues long.

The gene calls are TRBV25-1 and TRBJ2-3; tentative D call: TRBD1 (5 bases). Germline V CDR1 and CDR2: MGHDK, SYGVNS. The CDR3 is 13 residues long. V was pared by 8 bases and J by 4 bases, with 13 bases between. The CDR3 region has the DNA TGTGCCAGCTCCCGCGCAGGGCCAGATACGCAGTATTTT. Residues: CASSRAGPDTQYF.

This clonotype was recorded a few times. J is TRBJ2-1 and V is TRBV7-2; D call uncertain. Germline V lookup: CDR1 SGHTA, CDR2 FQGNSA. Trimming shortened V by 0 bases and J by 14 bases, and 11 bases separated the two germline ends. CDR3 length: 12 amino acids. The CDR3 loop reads CASSLAGGIEFF. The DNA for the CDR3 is TGTGCCAGCAGCTTAGCAGGTGGTATAGAGTTCTTC.

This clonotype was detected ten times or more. CDR3 in DNA: TGCAGTGCTAGCGGTCTAGACATCCAAGAGACCCAGTACTTC. Its protein is CSASGLDIQETQYF. The rearrangement joins TRBV20-1 to TRBJ2-5; D gene uncertain. Per the germline V gene, CDR1 is DFQATT and CDR2 is SNEGSKA (reference sequence). Trimming pared 3 bases from V and 1 base from J, leaving 12 bases between. The CDR3 contains 14 residues.

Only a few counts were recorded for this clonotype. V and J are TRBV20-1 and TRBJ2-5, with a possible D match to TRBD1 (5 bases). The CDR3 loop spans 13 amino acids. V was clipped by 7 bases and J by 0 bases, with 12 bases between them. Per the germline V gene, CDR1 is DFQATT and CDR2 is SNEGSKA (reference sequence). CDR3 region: CSVPTRDQETQYF. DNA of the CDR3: TGCAGTGTTCCGACCAGGGACCAAGAGACCCAGTACTTC.